This T cell receptor (beta chain) was sequenced for a study of blood T cell repertoires in COVID-19. Study as a whole: COVID-19 samples, acute and convalescent, were from the United States, Italy and Spain.

In the original workflow: Nucleated cell counts were estimated from reference gene primer amplification. Sequencing was performed with immunoSEQ multiplex PCR; in TCRdb, only in-frame clones are kept and a portion is missing. That table supplies the V and J calls and clone size; D and trimming were determined from the DNA. In the table there are 150,000 or so clones, approximately 80% of which are singletons. Germline loops: CDR1 SNHLY, CDR2 FYNNEI. V lost 4 bases, J lost 7 bases, and 22 bases lay in between. The CDR3 covers 17 residues. V usage is TRBV2 and J usage is TRBJ1-4; D might be TRBD1 (5 bases). This clonotype originated in a man aged 55 to 70 with active or convalescent COVID-19. Sequencing input: peripheral blood. CDR3 sequence reads: CASSVPGGTSIAEKLFF. The CDR3 coding sequence is TGTGCCAGCAGTGTCCCCGGGGGGACTAGCATAGCTGAAAAACTGTTTTTT.